This T cell receptor (beta chain) appears in the sequencing data of a study of shared clonotypes between healthy human individuals. Overall study findings and caveats: Incompleteness in sorted-subset sequencing, despite large depth, was shown by rarefaction.

Worth noting for this clone: Its specificity is not known.

Each PCR replicate from the sorted subsets contained 200 to 250 ng DNA, which is some 32,000 T cell genomes. Generated by immunoSEQ multiplex PCR, the TCRdb table keeps only in-frame clones and is missing some. The sample holds tens of thousands of clones, 62% seen once. CDR1 and CDR2 from the germline V gene are SGHAT and FQNNGV. The V end was cut by 2 bases, the J end by 6 bases, with 11 bases between. This CDR3 spans 13 amino acids. The chain combines TRBV11-2 with TRBJ2-7, with D possibly being TRBD1 (5 bases). The sequencing input was memory CD8+ T cells sorted from blood. Subset reported: CD45RO+ cells pooled with CCR7-negative TemRA cells. The sequence was collected from a man aged 30 to 39 in good health. This CDR3 reads CASSLPRAFEQYF. DNA of the CDR3: TGTGCCAGCAGCTTACCCAGGGCCTTCGAGCAGTACTTC.